This T cell receptor beta chain was sequenced during a study of T cells in Graves' hyperthyroidism and ophthalmopathy. Amplified TCR beta CDR3 regions came from RNA transcripts. An initial round of RT-PCR targeting the TCR CDR3 relied on the HTBI primer set. TCRdb called the multiplex PCR reads again in MiXCR, with one record for every CDR3 protein. Among about 720,000 distinct CDR3 sequences listed, roughly 15% were seen once. This clonotype was counted many times. The CDR3 covers 15 residues. Deletions cut 3 bases from V and 0 bases from J, with 11 bases between. Germline CDR1 and CDR2: ENHRY and SYGVKD.

Source material: blood. V is TRBV10-3 and J is TRBJ2-5, with a possible D match to TRBD2 (5 bases). This sequence was found in a man younger than 35 with Graves' hyperthyroidism. The CDR3 spells CAISEGSLNQETQYF. The CDR3 DNA sequence: TGTGCCATCAGTGAAGGGAGTCTCAACCAAGAGACCCAGTACTTC.